This TCR beta chain was recorded in a study of cytomegalovirus exposure and HLA in healthy donors. Libraries were prepared by immunoSEQ multiplex PCR; TCRdb keeps only in-frame clonotypes and omits some of them. The sample lists hundreds of thousands of clones, 86% seen once, with 0.83% in the top ten. From the approximately 110-subject validation cohort, which was separate from the roughly 680-subject first cohort, the donors were drawn. The CDR3 has 14 residues. Germline CDR1 is SGHRS and CDR2 is YFSETQ. V was clipped by 4 bases and J by 1 base, with 11 bases between them. Findings of the study overall: Researchers catalogued some 160 TCR beta chains as cytomegalovirus-associated.

In the case of this clone: The antigen remains unidentified.

The receptor was isolated from a woman younger than 30 in good health and CMV-seronegative. The sequencing sample was made of PBMCs. This chain links TRBV5-1 with TRBJ2-5; D perhaps matches TRBD2 (6 bases). The CDR3 region is CASSGGTAQETQYF. The DNA of the CDR3 is TGCGCCAGCAGCGGCGGGACTGCCCAAGAGACCCAGTACTTC.